This T cell receptor (beta chain) was obtained from a study of T and B cells in COVID-19 patients. Across the whole study: Peripheral blood came from COVID-19 patients with active infection or after recovery. The recovered patients had mostly mild to moderate COVID-19 with outpatient management.

Study-wide results and limits: Highly clonal in active COVID-19, TRB repertoires exceeded healthy-donor diversity and richness at recovery.

BIOMED2 TRB-A/B primer pools were used in multiplex TRB PCR. TCRdb recomputed calls from the multiplex PCR reads with MiXCR, one row per CDR3 protein. This table has 23,000 or so distinct CDR3 sequences, approximately 29% appearing once. The CDR3 is made up of 16 amino acids. Germline V lookup: CDR1 SGHRS, CDR2 YFSETQ. The V gene lost 4 bases and the J gene lost 0 bases, with 13 bases spanning the gap. Blood genomic DNA input for TRB amplification was 250-500 ng. To note about this clonotype: Its antigen is currently unknown.

The J gene is TRBJ2-2, the V gene TRBV5-1; the D call may be TRBD1 or TRBD2 (5 bases each). The sequenced material came from blood. The receptor was derived from a human donor who had recovered from COVID-19. CDR3 DNA sequence: TGCGCCAGCAGCCCCCGGGACGGGACGAACACCGGGGAGCTGTTTTTT. Protein: CASSPRDGTNTGELFF.